This note documents a single T cell receptor beta chain sequence. Its antigen is still unknown. From germline, CDR1 is LNHDA and CDR2 SQIVND (reference sequence). The CDR3 length is 13 residues. The trim removed 4 bases at V and 4 bases at J, leaving 3 bases unmatched. The PCR ran on 60 Vbeta and 13 Jbeta primers. Sequenced by immunoSEQ multiplex PCR; TCRdb stores in-frame clones only, minus some. The table has 300,000 or so clones, about 83% seen once; the top ten hold about 2%. These data are taken from a study of cytomegalovirus exposure and HLA in healthy donors. Study-wide points: Clonal expansion, a later analysis showed, was greater in HLA-associated TCR beta chains than in equally common others. Being indistinguishable, some V segments were excluded, TRBV6-2 and TRBV6-3 among them.

The TCR sequence derives from a woman aged 40 to 50 in good health and CMV-seropositive. Sequences were obtained from PBMCs. The V call is TRBV19, the J call TRBJ1-1; 7 nucleotides line up with TRBD1. CDR3 sequence (DNA): TGTGCCAGTAGTACTGACAGGGTCACTGAAGCTTTCTTT. This gives the protein CASSTDRVTEAFF.